The rows below give T cell receptor beta chains drawn from one sample of a study of cytomegalovirus exposure and HLA in healthy donors. Clones were read by immunoSEQ multiplex PCR, and TCRdb kept only the in-frame ones, dropping some. The table includes around 200,000 clones, roughly 84% detected once. Input material: PBMCs. These receptors were obtained from a man in his fifties in good health and CMV-seronegative. CDR3s include the opening cysteine and the closing phenylalanine or tryptophan. D genes are given only for firm matches. A row's size may be missing; if present it is once, few, many or a size class.

>TRBV19|TRBJ2-2|NA|NA
CASTPAGWNTGELFF
TGTGCCAGTACCCCCGCAGGCTGGAACACCGGGGAGCTGTTTTTT
>TRBV28|TRBJ1-4|NA|once
CATRGAQDHEKLFF
TGTGCCACCCGCGGGGCTCAGGACCATGAAAAACTGTTTTTT
>TRBV6-5|TRBJ2-7|NA|NA
CASNHRGSIEQYF
TGTGCCAGCAACCACCGGGGGTCGATCGAGCAGTACTTC
>TRBV27|TRBJ2-2|TRBD2|NA
CARTSGSWELFF
TGTGCCAGGACTAGCGGGAGCTGGGAGCTGTTTTTT
>TRBV15|TRBJ2-7|TRBD1|NA
CATSRVRDRGEQYF
TGTGCCACCAGCAGAGTCCGGGACAGGGGCGAGCAGTACTTC
>TRBV6-5|TRBJ2-3|NA|NA
CASQWGGTDTQYF
TGTGCCAGCCAATGGGGGGGCACAGATACGCAGTATTTT
>TRBV28|TRBJ2-1|TRBD2|NA
CASSLTSGKGAPFF
TGTGCCAGCAGTTTAACTAGCGGGAAAGGGGCCCCGTTCTTC
>TRBV27|TRBJ1-6|NA|NA
CASSLDGGGSPLHF
TGTGCCAGCAGTTTAGACGGGGGAGGTTCACCCCTCCACTTT
>TRBV19|TRBJ2-1|TRBD2|NA
CASSTSQGLAFAYNEQFF
TGTGCCAGTAGCACTTCCCAGGGACTAGCCTTCGCCTACAATGAGCAGTTCTTC
>TRBV29-1|TRBJ2-3|TRBD1|once
CSGMTGSTDTQYF
TGCAGCGGGATGACAGGGAGCACAGATACGCAGTATTTT
>TRBV5-1|TRBJ1-2|NA|NA
CASSLAGGREANYGYTF
TGCGCCAGCAGCTTGGCCGGGGGGCGTGAAGCTAACTATGGCTACACCTTC